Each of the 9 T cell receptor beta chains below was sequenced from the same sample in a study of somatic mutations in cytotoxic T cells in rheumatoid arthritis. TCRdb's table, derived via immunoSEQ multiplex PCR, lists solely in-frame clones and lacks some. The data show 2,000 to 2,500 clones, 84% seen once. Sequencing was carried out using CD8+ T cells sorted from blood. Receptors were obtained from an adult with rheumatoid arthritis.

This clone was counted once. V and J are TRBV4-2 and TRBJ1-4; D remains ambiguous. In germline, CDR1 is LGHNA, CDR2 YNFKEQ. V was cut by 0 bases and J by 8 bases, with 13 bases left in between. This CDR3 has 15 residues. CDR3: CASSQDGQEREKLFF. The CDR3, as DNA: TGTGCCAGCAGCCAAGATGGTCAGGAGAGGGAAAAACTGTTTTTT.

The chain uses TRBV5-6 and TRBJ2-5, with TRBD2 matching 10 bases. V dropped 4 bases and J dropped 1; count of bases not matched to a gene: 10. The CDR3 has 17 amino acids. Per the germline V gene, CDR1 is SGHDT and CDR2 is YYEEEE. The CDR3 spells CASSGLMSGGAQETQYF. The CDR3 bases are TGTGCCAGCAGCGGCCTCATGAGCGGGGGGGCCCAAGAGACCCAGTACTTC.

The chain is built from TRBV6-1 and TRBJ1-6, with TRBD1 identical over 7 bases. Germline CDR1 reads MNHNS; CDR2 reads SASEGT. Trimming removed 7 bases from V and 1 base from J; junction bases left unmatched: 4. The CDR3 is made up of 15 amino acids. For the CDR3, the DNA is TGTGCCAGCAAAGGCAGGGGGTCCTATAATTCACCCCTCCACTTT. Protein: CASKGRGSYNSPLHF.

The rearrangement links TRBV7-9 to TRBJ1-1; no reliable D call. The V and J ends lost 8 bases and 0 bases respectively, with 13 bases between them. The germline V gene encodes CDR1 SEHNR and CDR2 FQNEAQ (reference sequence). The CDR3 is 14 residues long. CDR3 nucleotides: TGTGCCAGCCCCTGGGAGATAATGAACACTGAAGCTTTCTTT. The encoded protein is CASPWEIMNTEAFF.

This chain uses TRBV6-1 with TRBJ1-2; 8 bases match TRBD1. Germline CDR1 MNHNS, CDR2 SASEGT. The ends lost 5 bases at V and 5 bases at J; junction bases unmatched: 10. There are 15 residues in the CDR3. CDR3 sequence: CASSRDRPDIYGYTF. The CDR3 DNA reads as TGTGCCAGCAGTAGGGACAGGCCCGATATATATGGCTACACCTTC.

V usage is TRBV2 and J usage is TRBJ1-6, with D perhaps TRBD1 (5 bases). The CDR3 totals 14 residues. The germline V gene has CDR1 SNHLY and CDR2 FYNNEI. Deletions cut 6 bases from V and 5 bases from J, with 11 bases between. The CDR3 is CASRETDDNSPLHF. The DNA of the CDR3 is TGTGCCAGCAGGGAGACAGATGATAATTCACCCCTCCACTTT.

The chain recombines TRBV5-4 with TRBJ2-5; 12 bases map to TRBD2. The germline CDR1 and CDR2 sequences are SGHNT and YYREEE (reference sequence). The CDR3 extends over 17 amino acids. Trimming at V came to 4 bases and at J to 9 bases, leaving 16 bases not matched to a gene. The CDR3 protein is CASSPRTSGDKRGAQYF. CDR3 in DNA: TGTGCCAGCAGCCCTAGGACTAGCGGGGACAAACGAGGGGCCCAGTACTTC. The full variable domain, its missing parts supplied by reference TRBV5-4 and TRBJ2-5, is ETGVTQSPTHLIKTRGQQVTLRCSSQSGHNTVSWYQQALGQGPQFIFQYYREEENGRGNFPPRFSGLQFPNYSSELNVNALELDDSALYLCASSPRTSGDKRGAQYFGPGTRLLVL.

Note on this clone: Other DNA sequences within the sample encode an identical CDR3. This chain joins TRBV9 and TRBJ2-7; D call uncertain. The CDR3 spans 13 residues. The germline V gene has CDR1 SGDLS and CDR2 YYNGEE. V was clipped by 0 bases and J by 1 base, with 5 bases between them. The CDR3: CASSVAGSYEQYF. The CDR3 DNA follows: TGTGCCAGCAGCGTAGCCGGGTCCTACGAGCAGTACTTC.

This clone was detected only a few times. This CDR3 is CASSLARQGKETQYF. DNA for the CDR3: TGTGCCAGCAGCTTGGCCCGACAGGGGAAAGAGACCCAGTACTTC. This rearrangement joins TRBV5-6 to TRBJ2-5; 8 bases map to TRBD1. This CDR3 is built from 15 residues. With 0 bases clipped from V and 3 bases from J, the junction kept 4 bases outside the gene matches. The germline CDR1 and CDR2 sequences are SGHDT and YYEEEE.